This paragraph reports one T cell receptor (beta chain). Its antigen is not identified. A multiplex PCR was run with 60 Vbeta primers and 13 Jbeta primers. Sequenced by immunoSEQ multiplex PCR; TCRdb stores in-frame clones only, minus some. This table has some 240,000 clones, 80% to 95% appearing once. These data originate in a study of cytomegalovirus exposure and HLA in healthy donors. The CDR3 runs to 16 residues. Germline CDR1 and CDR2: SGHNT and YYREEE (reference sequence). The study, taken as a whole, reports: Upon later analysis, TCR association rates were observed to vary by HLA locus, being highest for DRB1 and lowest for HLA-C. As a later analysis showed, a missense DCLRE1C variant was linked to trimming of TCR beta V- and J-genes.

The rearrangement joins TRBV5-4 to TRBJ2-5, with 8 bases that match TRBD2. TRBJ2-7 explains the end of the DNA better; the J call may be wrong. The sequencing sample was made of PBMCs. The sequence derives from a girl aged 2 to 9 in good health and CMV-seronegative. CDR3 region: CASSPTPGLVVYEQYF. DNA for the CDR3: TGTGCCAGCAGTCCGACCCCGGGACTAGTAGTCTACGAGCAGTACTTC.